This TCR beta chain was identified during a study of blood T cells in healthy people across ages. General observations from the study: Donors of long life had a larger count of naive CD4+ cells and greater diversity than aged donors. The study lacked donor CMV status, which possibly confounded expanded clonotype changes.

Each donor had roughly 10 milliliters of peripheral blood drawn. Total RNA was extracted at no less than 6 micrograms per sample. A sample-barcoded 5' primer and a J-beta primer mix were used in a second PCR of roughly 7 to 12 cycles. TCRdb re-analysed the 5' RACE reads in MiXCR, keeping a single row per CDR3 protein. This sample carries 650,000 to 900,000 distinct CDR3 sequences, 60% to 80% of them seen once, and the ten largest clones take about 30%. About this clonotype itself: Its matching antigen is unknown. A read error may produce the germline difference seen at one junction end.

The specimen was blood. The sequence came from a man aged 30 to 45 in good health.

CDR3 sequence reads: CASGLGSGGAMNIQYF. For the CDR3, the DNA is TGCGCCAGCGGCTTGGGCAGCGGGGGGGCTATGAACATTCAGTACTTC. The chain recombines TRBV5-1 with TRBJ2-4, with 10 bases matching TRBD2. CDR1 is SGHRS and CDR2 is YFSETQ in the germline V gene. The CDR3 sequence is 16 residues long.